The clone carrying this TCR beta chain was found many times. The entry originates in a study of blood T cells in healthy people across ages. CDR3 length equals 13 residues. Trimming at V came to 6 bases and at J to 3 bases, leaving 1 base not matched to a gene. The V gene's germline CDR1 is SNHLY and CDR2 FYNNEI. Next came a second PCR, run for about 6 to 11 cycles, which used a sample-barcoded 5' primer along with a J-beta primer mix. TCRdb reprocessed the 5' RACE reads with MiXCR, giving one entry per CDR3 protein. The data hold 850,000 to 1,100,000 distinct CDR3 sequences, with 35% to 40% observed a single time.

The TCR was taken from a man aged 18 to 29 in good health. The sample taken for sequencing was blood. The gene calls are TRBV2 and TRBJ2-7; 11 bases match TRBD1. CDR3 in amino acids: CASRGTGGYEQYF. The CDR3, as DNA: TGTGCCAGCAGGGGGACAGGGGGCTACGAGCAGTACTTC.